This entry lists 31 T cell receptor beta chains sequenced from one sample in a study of blood T cell repertoires in COVID-19. Measured with immunoSEQ multiplex PCR; TCRdb has only the in-frame clones, and not every one. The sample lists about 97,000 clones, approximately 90% occurring once. Input material: peripheral blood. The receptors shown here come from a woman between 45 and 65 years old with COVID-19, enrolled during active disease.

Only a few counts were recorded for this clone. This rearrangement joins TRBV27 to TRBJ1-4; no clear D. In germline, CDR1 is MNHEY, CDR2 SMNVEV (reference sequence). V was trimmed by 7 bases and J by 3 bases, leaving 15 bases between them. The CDR3 has 15 residues. The CDR3 sequence: CASKNGLVANEKLFF. The CDR3, as DNA: TGTGCCAGCAAGAACGGACTCGTGGCTAATGAAAAACTGTTTTTT. Together with reference TRBV27 and TRBJ1-4, the CDR3 gives the full variable domain: EAQVTQNPRYLITVTGKKLTVTCSQNMNHEYMSWYRQDPGLGLRQIYYSMNVEVTDKGDVPEGYKVSRKEKRNFPLILESPSPNQTSLYFCASKNGLVANEKLFFGSGTQLSVL.

V and J are TRBV10-1 and TRBJ1-6, with unresolved D. V was trimmed by 2 bases and J by 7 bases, leaving 3 bases between them. CDR3 length: 12 residues. Germline CDR1 and CDR2: WNHNN and SYGVQD (reference sequence). The CDR3 sequence: CASSEPNSPLHF. CDR3 coding DNA: TGCGCCAGCAGTGAGCCGAATTCACCCCTCCACTTT.

A single count supports this clone. This CDR3 reads CASSGQGSYNSPLHF. The CDR3 nucleotides are TGTGCCAGCAGCGGACAGGGCTCCTATAATTCACCCCTCCACTTT. The chain has TRBV7-6 and TRBJ1-6; 8 nucleotides match TRBD1. Losses at the gene ends were 5 bases for V and 0 bases for J; bases not matched to a gene: 0. Germline CDR1 SGHVS, CDR2 FNYEAQ. The CDR3 extends over 15 amino acids.

The chain's CDR3 is CASRATPTENQPQHF. The CDR3, as DNA: TGCGCCAGCAGGGCCACGCCGACGGAGAATCAGCCCCAGCATTTT. The gene calls are TRBV5-1 and TRBJ1-5; no definite D call. The CDR3 is 15 residues long. V lost 5 bases, J lost 4 bases, and 16 bases lay in between. Germline V gene data show CDR1 as SGHRS and CDR2 as YFSETQ.

The rearrangement joins TRBV4-3 to TRBJ2-7, with a weak D call TRBD2 (5 bases). The CDR3 is 12 amino acids. The germline gives CDR1 LGHNA, CDR2 YSLEER. V lost 5 bases and J lost 7, with 12 bases in between. Here the CDR3 reads CASSAGRGEQYF. In DNA, the CDR3 is TGCGCCAGCAGCGCCGGCCGGGGTGAGCAGTACTTC.

The CDR3 bases are TGTGCCAGCAGCAAACCCAGATATGGCTACACCTTC. Its translation is CASSKPRYGYTF. This chain connects TRBV7-2 to TRBJ1-2; D gene unclear. This CDR3 has 12 amino acids. Per the germline V gene, CDR1 is SGHTA and CDR2 is FQGNSA. Trimming cost V 5 bases and J 5 bases, with 9 bases left between them.

This clone has only a few counts. CDR3 residues: CASSAGATDTQYF. CDR3 in DNA: TGTGCCAGCAGCGCAGGGGCCACAGATACGCAGTATTTT. V gene TRBV9 combines with J gene TRBJ2-3; D is possibly TRBD1 (6 bases). Trimming shortened V by 3 bases and J by 2 bases, and 7 bases separated the two germline ends. The CDR3 has 13 amino acids. From germline, CDR1 is SGDLS and CDR2 YYNGEE.

In DNA form, the CDR3 reads TGTGCCAGCTATCGGGGGGGAGCCTACGAGCAGTACTTC. Translating it yields CASYRGGAYEQYF. The J gene is TRBJ2-7, the V gene TRBV6-5, with 8 bases lining up with TRBD2. Germline lookup yields CDR1 MNHEY and CDR2 SVGAGI. The CDR3 extends over 13 amino acids. V lost 8 bases, J lost 2 bases, and 5 bases stayed unmatched.

The chain combines TRBV5-1 with TRBJ1-6; D is unresolved. The V end was cut by 0 bases, the J end by 5 bases, with 9 bases between. Germline-derived CDR1 and CDR2 are SGHRS and YFSETQ. The CDR3 runs to 15 residues. The CDR3 DNA reads TGCGCCAGCAGCTTGGGGTTTCTAGATAATTCACCCCTCCACTTT. This gives the protein CASSLGFLDNSPLHF.

This sequence joins TRBV3-1 (or the pseudogene TRBV3-2) and TRBJ2-3; 11 nucleotides line up with TRBD2. This CDR3 region has 15 residues. The trim removed 2 bases at V and 5 bases at J, leaving 3 bases unmatched. In germline, CDR1 is LGHDT, CDR2 YNNKEL (reference sequence). This CDR3 is CASSQLAGGKDTQYF. CDR3 nucleotides: TGTGCCAGCAGCCAACTAGCGGGGGGTAAAGATACGCAGTATTTT.

V gene TRBV5-4 combines with J gene TRBJ1-1; D is perhaps TRBD1 (5 bases). The V gene's germline CDR1 is SGHNT and CDR2 YYREEE (reference sequence). Trimming cost V 0 bases and J 2 bases, with 14 bases left between them. The CDR3 extends over 16 amino acids. As DNA, the CDR3 is TGTGCCAGCAGCTTGGCCCCCAGGGTAGGAAACACTGAAGCTTTCTTT. It translates to CASSLAPRVGNTEAFF.

The chain has TRBV3-1 (or the pseudogene TRBV3-2) and TRBJ2-3; TRBD1 might be the D (5 bases). This CDR3 has 16 residues. Germline V gene lookup returns CDR1 LGHDT and CDR2 YNNKEL (reference sequence). Trimming left V 4 bases short and J 2 bases short, with 16 bases between. The CDR3 region has the DNA TGTGCCAGCAGCCGGGGCGGAGTAGTCCTCACAGATACGCAGTATTTT. It specifies CASSRGGVVLTDTQYF.

The V and J genes are TRBV14 and TRBJ2-1; TRBD2 matches at 10 bases. Trimming removed 4 bases from V and 4 bases from J; junction bases left unmatched: 1. Germline CDR1 reads SGHDN; CDR2 reads FVKESK. The CDR3 extends over 14 amino acids. CDR3 region: CASSRTSGYNEQFF. In DNA, the CDR3 is TGTGCCAGCAGCCGGACTAGCGGTTACAATGAGCAGTTCTTC.

Concerning this clone itself: It is unclear where the CDR3 begins or ends on the DNA, so no DNA is shown, and the CDR3 is as TCRdb lists it. V and J are TRBV7-9 and TRBJ2-3; the D segment call TRBD2 is taken from the table without a DNA check. Germline CDR1 reads SEHNR; CDR2 reads FQNEAQ (reference sequence). The CDR3 region is 15 residues in length, termini included. CDR3 sequence reads: CASSFRFGVSDTQYF.

This clone was found once. V gene TRBV5-4 combines with J gene TRBJ2-7; D may be TRBD2 (5 bases). Germline V gene data show CDR1 as SGHNT and CDR2 as YYREEE (reference sequence). The germline V and J ends were trimmed by 1 base and 5 bases, with 13 bases remaining between them. This CDR3 is built from 14 residues. The CDR3: CASSLIEEADEQYF. Here the CDR3 DNA reads TGTGCCAGCAGCTTGATTGAGGAGGCGGACGAGCAGTACTTC.

J is TRBJ2-1 and V is TRBV7-9; 8 bases map to TRBD2. The germline V gene encodes CDR1 SEHNR and CDR2 FQNEAQ (reference sequence). The junction had 15 bases not matched to a gene; V was cut back by 5 bases and J by 3 bases. The CDR3 runs 18 residues. This chain's CDR3 is CASSLHPGGTGLYNEQFF. The CDR3 nucleotides are TGTGCCAGCAGCCTACACCCGGGGGGGACCGGCCTCTACAATGAGCAGTTCTTC. The full variable domain, in which reference TRBV7-9 and TRBJ2-1 provide the parts outside the CDR3, is DTGVSQNPRHKITKRGQNVTFRCDPISEHNRLYWYRQTLGQGPEFLTYFQNEAQLEKSRLLSDRFSAERPKGSFSTLEIQRTEQGDSAMYLCASSLHPGGTGLYNEQFFGPGTRLTVL.

This clone was detected only a few times. This rearrangement joins TRBV14 to TRBJ1-1, with a tentative D call TRBD1 (5 bases). Germline-derived CDR1 and CDR2 are SGHDN and FVKESK. This CDR3 comprises 16 residues. The V and J ends lost 4 bases and 1 base respectively, with 16 bases between them. For the CDR3, the DNA is TGTGCCAGCAGCCGGGGGGAGAAACTCCAGAACACTGAAGCTTTCTTT. Translating it yields CASSRGEKLQNTEAFF.

The chain is built from TRBV5-1 and TRBJ2-3; D uncertain. The ends were cut back, 0 bases at V and 1 base at J, with 9 bases in the middle. The CDR3 consists of 15 residues. CDR1 is SGHRS, CDR2 YFSETQ, per germline. CDR3 sequence: CASSLVDTGTDTQYF. In DNA form, the CDR3 reads TGCGCCAGCAGCTTGGTCGACACAGGCACAGATACGCAGTATTTT.

This clone was counted once. The chain links TRBV10-3 to TRBJ2-5; 9 bases match TRBD1. The CDR3 contains 14 residues. Trimming at V came to 5 bases and at J to 3 bases, leaving 4 bases not matched to a gene. CDR1 is ENHRY, CDR2 SYGVKD, per germline. This CDR3 reads CAISPGQGEETQYF. The CDR3 coding sequence is TGTGCCATCAGTCCGGGACAGGGTGAAGAGACCCAGTACTTC.

A single count supports this clone. The chain is built from TRBV5-1 and TRBJ2-3; 8 bases agree with TRBD2. With 2 bases clipped from V and 4 bases from J, the junction kept 3 bases outside the gene matches. Germline loops: CDR1 SGHRS, CDR2 YFSETQ. The CDR3 spans 14 residues. CDR3 amino acids: CASSLRTSPDTQYF. CDR3 in DNA: TGCGCCAGCAGCTTAAGGACTAGCCCAGATACGCAGTATTTT.

The chain joins TRBV7-8 to TRBJ2-7; the D is unclear. Trimming stripped 3 bases from V and 6 bases from J, with 6 bases between. The length of the CDR3 is 11 residues. Germline V gene data show CDR1 as SGHVS and CDR2 as FQNEAQ. The CDR3 DNA reads TGTGCCAGCAGCTTCACGAGCGAGCAGTACTTC. It yields the protein CASSFTSEQYF.

The V gene is TRBV25-1, the J gene TRBJ2-2; 8 positions match TRBD1. CDR1 MGHDK and CDR2 SYGVNS come from the germline V gene. CDR3 size: 16 residues. Trimming removed 4 bases from V and 4 bases from J; junction bases left unmatched: 8. CDR3 coding DNA: TGTGCCAGCAGTGGCTTCAGGGGGCTCGGCACCGGGGAGCTGTTTTTT. Translating it yields CASSGFRGLGTGELFF.

The rearrangement uses TRBV3-1 (or the pseudogene TRBV3-2) and TRBJ1-6; 9 bases line up with TRBD1. The junction had 7 bases not matched to a gene; V was cut back by 3 bases and J by 7 bases. Looked up from germline, CDR1 is LGHDT and CDR2 is YNNKEL (reference sequence). The CDR3 runs to 16 residues. The CDR3 here is CASSHADRGTNSPLHF. CDR3 coding DNA: TGTGCCAGCAGCCATGCTGACAGGGGGACCAATTCACCCCTCCACTTT.

The chain is built from TRBV4-2 and TRBJ2-7; the match to TRBD2 covers 9 bases. V was clipped by 3 bases and J by 0 bases; unmatched bases: 6. Germline V CDR1 and CDR2: LGHNA, YNFKEQ. This CDR3 region has 16 residues. Here the CDR3 reads CASSHLAGQRSYEQYF. CDR3 in DNA: TGTGCCAGCAGCCATCTAGCGGGGCAACGCTCCTACGAGCAGTACTTC.

This chain links TRBV2 with TRBJ2-3; 14 bases are a match to TRBD2. Germline CDR1 and CDR2: SNHLY and FYNNEI. The CDR3 sequence is 16 residues long. V was clipped by 5 bases and J by 6 bases; unmatched bases: 7. The CDR3 DNA reads as TGTGCCAGCAGTCTCCGGACTAGCGGGGGGTCCGATACGCAGTATTTT. This translates into CASSLRTSGGSDTQYF.

The chain combines TRBV7-3 with TRBJ2-3; possibly TRBD1 for D (6 bases). Deletions cut 6 bases from V and 2 bases from J, with 12 bases between. This CDR3 is 14 amino acids long. Germline assignment: CDR1 SGHTA and CDR2 FQGTGA. CDR3 bases: TGTGCCAGCAGTCCCCGGACAGACACAGATACGCAGTATTTT. Residues: CASSPRTDTDTQYF.

This chain joins TRBV7-2 and TRBJ1-2; D ambiguous. The germline V gene has CDR1 SGHTA and CDR2 FQGNSA. CDR3 length equals 14 residues. Trimming cost V 1 base and J 5 bases, with 11 bases left between them. In DNA form, the CDR3 reads TGTGCCAGCAGCTTAGATGCAGGAAAATATGGCTACACCTTC. It encodes CASSLDAGKYGYTF.

Written as DNA, the CDR3 is TGTGCCAGCAGCAAAAGAGAGGGACAGGGAAACGAGCAGTACTTC. The encoded protein is CASSKREGQGNEQYF. The chain has TRBV21-1 and TRBJ2-7; the table's D call TRBD1 went unverified against the DNA. TRBV21-1 corresponds to a pseudogene. The CDR3 loop spans 15 amino acids.

The chain has TRBV28 and TRBJ2-7; no clear D gene. The germline gives CDR1 MDHEN, CDR2 SYDVKM. The CDR3 is 11 amino acids. Trimming left V 6 bases short and J 2 bases short, with 5 bases between. In DNA, the CDR3 is TGTGCCAGCAGGTACACCTACGAGCAGTACTTC. Translated, it gives CASRYTYEQYF.

This clone appeared once. The genes are TRBV5-1 and TRBJ1-1; a possible D gene is TRBD1 (6 bases). V lost 1 base and J lost 5, with 9 bases in between. CDR1 is SGHRS, CDR2 YFSETQ, per germline. The CDR3 extends over 13 amino acids. The CDR3 loop is CASSLPQGTEAFF. The DNA of the CDR3 is TGCGCCAGCAGCTTGCCGCAGGGGACTGAAGCTTTCTTT.

V gene TRBV6-2 or TRBV6-3 combines with J gene TRBJ2-4; unclear D gene. In germline, CDR1 is MNHEY, CDR2 SVGEGT. Trimming shortened V by 3 bases and J by 1 base, and 7 bases separated the two germline ends. There are 14 residues in the CDR3. CDR3 sequence reads: CASSYSAAKNIQYF. CDR3 nucleotide sequence: TGTGCCAGCAGTTATTCCGCGGCCAAAAACATTCAGTACTTC.